The 23 T cell receptor beta chains below all came from one sample that was sequenced in a study of T cells in Graves' hyperthyroidism and ophthalmopathy. Template material for amplifying TCR beta CDR3 regions consisted of RNA transcripts. The study used the HTBI primer set for a first-round RT-PCR of the TCR CDR3. Each CDR3 protein is one row after TCRdb ran MiXCR on the multiplex PCR reads. The sample shows fewer than 400,000 distinct CDR3 sequences, roughly 13% of them seen only once. Sequenced sample: blood. All receptors derive from a man between 50 and 59 years old with Graves' ophthalmopathy.

This clonotype was recorded at least ten times. The genes are TRBV11-2 and TRBJ1-2; D is possibly TRBD1 (6 bases). Germline-derived CDR1 and CDR2 are SGHAT and FQNNGV. Trimming cost V 2 bases and J 3 bases, with 7 bases left between them. CDR3 length equals 13 residues. This chain's CDR3 is CASSLTGYYGYTF. CDR3 nucleotide sequence: TGTGCCAGCAGCTTAACAGGGTACTATGGCTACACCTTC.

V usage is TRBV18 and J usage is TRBJ2-5; 9 nucleotides match TRBD1. Germline lookup yields CDR1 KGHSH and CDR2 LQKENI. Losses at the gene ends were 2 bases for V and 6 bases for J; bases not matched to a gene: 16. The CDR3 loop spans 18 amino acids. CDR3 region: CASSPRDAFTGGWKTQYF. DNA for the CDR3: TGTGCCAGCTCACCAAGGGACGCTTTCACAGGGGGCTGGAAGACCCAGTACTTC.

This clonotype was picked up a small number of times. The V call is TRBV7-9, the J call TRBJ2-7; 7 bases line up with TRBD1. This CDR3 region has 14 residues. With 5 bases clipped from V and 3 bases from J, the junction kept 7 bases outside the gene matches. Germline V gene lookup returns CDR1 SEHNR and CDR2 FQNEAQ (reference sequence). CDR3 nucleotide sequence: TGTGCCAGCAGCCAAGGCGCAGGGGGCTACGAGCAGTACTTC. It specifies CASSQGAGGYEQYF.

This clonotype appeared many times. The chain employs TRBV3-1 and TRBJ2-3; perhaps TRBD2 as D (5 bases). Germline CDR1 LGHDT, CDR2 YNNKEL (reference sequence). The CDR3 spans 14 residues. Deletions cut 0 bases from V and 8 bases from J, with 12 bases between. CDR3 in DNA: TGTGCCAGCAGCCAAGACCTCCGGGATTCTACGCAGTATTTT. This encodes CASSQDLRDSTQYF.

This clonotype was counted at least ten times. Written as DNA, the CDR3 is TGTGCCTACATACAGGGGACCTACGAGCAGTACTTC. Translating gives CAYIQGTYEQYF. The rearrangement uses TRBV30 and TRBJ2-7, with TRBD1 matching 7 bases. Germline V CDR1 and CDR2: GTSNPN, SVGIG (reference sequence). This CDR3 contains 12 residues. V gave up 7 bases and J gave up 2 bases; unmatched junction bases: 5.

This clonotype showed up many times. DNA of the CDR3: TGTGCCAGCAGCTTAGGACAGGTCTACAACTATGGCTACACCTTC. Protein product: CASSLGQVYNYGYTF. The chain employs TRBV11-2 and TRBJ1-2, with a weak D call TRBD1 (6 bases). From germline, CDR1 is SGHAT and CDR2 FQNNGV. The CDR3 contains 15 residues. Trimming took 1 base from V and 2 from J, leaving 11 bases between them.

This clonotype was seen a handful of times. The CDR3 sequence: CASSSEGRTQETQYF. CDR3 nucleotide sequence: TGTGCCAGCAGCTCTGAAGGTAGAACCCAAGAGACCCAGTACTTC. The chain employs TRBV5-8 and TRBJ2-5, with unresolved D. CDR3 length: 15 residues. Trimming stripped 3 bases from V and 1 base from J, with 13 bases between. The germline V gene has CDR1 SGHTS and CDR2 YDEGEE.

This rearrangement joins TRBV20-1 to TRBJ1-6; D may be TRBD1 (5 bases). There are 14 residues in the CDR3. V lost 3 bases and J lost 0, with 6 bases in between. Germline CDR1 reads DFQATT; CDR2 reads SNEGSKA (reference sequence). The CDR3 region is CSASDSSYNSPLHF. The CDR3 coding sequence is TGCAGTGCTAGCGACAGCTCCTATAATTCACCCCTCCACTTT.

This clonotype was found a few times. This chain links TRBV29-1 with TRBJ1-1, with a possible D match to TRBD1 (5 bases). The V gene lost 5 bases and the J gene lost 3 bases, with 13 bases spanning the gap. The length of the CDR3 is 13 residues. The germline V gene has CDR1 SQVTM and CDR2 ANQGSEA. The CDR3 sequence is CSVKTQGYTEAFF. The CDR3 DNA sequence: TGCAGCGTTAAAACCCAGGGATACACTGAAGCTTTCTTT.

This clonotype appeared a few times. The chain couples TRBV10-3 to TRBJ1-6; D not resolved. V was shortened by 6 bases and J by 5 bases, with 17 bases between the two germline ends. Germline CDR1 ENHRY, CDR2 SYGVKD. The CDR3 runs to 16 residues. The CDR3 coding sequence is TGTGCCATCAGGAAGGCTAGGGATTTCGATAATTCACCCCTCCACTTT. Its protein is CAIRKARDFDNSPLHF.

The V and J genes are TRBV5-1 and TRBJ1-2; no definite D call. CDR1 and CDR2 from the germline V gene are SGHRS and YFSETQ. The CDR3 runs 13 residues. V lost 4 bases, J lost 8 bases, and 15 bases lay in between. In nucleotides, the CDR3 is TGCGCCAGCAGCCCAAGGTGGGCGGAAGGCTACACCTTC. This translates into CASSPRWAEGYTF.

The chain carries TRBV6-1 and TRBJ2-3, with D possibly being TRBD1 or TRBD2 (5 bases each). Trimming removed 6 bases from V and 10 bases from J, with 20 bases in between. Germline V lookup: CDR1 MNHNS, CDR2 SASEGT. This CDR3 is built from 14 residues. The CDR3 spells CASRDGTRGGAQYF. For the CDR3, the DNA is TGTGCCAGCAGAGACGGGACCCGCGGCGGTGCGCAGTATTTT.

The sample holds many counts of this clonotype. This sequence joins TRBV6-1 and TRBJ2-7; D may be TRBD2 (5 bases). Trimming took off 7 bases at V and 4 bases at J, with 8 bases between the two ends. CDR1 and CDR2 from the germline V gene are MNHNS and SASEGT. This CDR3 is 11 amino acids long. DNA for the CDR3: TGTGCCAGCATCAGAGGGTACGAGCAGTACTTC. Translated, it gives CASIRGYEQYF.

This clonotype came up many times. The chain combines TRBV11-2 with TRBJ2-7, with D possibly being TRBD1 (6 bases). The V gene's germline CDR1 is SGHAT and CDR2 FQNNGV. The V end was cut by 5 bases, the J end by 3 bases, with 11 bases between. The CDR3 spans 13 residues. The CDR3 is CASSRTVGYEQYF. CDR3 nucleotide sequence: TGTGCCAGCAGCCGGACAGTCGGCTACGAGCAGTACTTC.

J is TRBJ2-3 and V is TRBV5-1; 8 nucleotides match TRBD1. The CDR3 length is 14 residues. From germline, CDR1 is SGHRS and CDR2 YFSETQ. J lost 6 bases, V lost 4 bases, and 7 bases had no gene match. This CDR3 is CASSADRERDTQYF. The CDR3 coding sequence is TGCGCCAGCAGCGCGGACAGGGAAAGGGATACGCAGTATTTT. Based on the CDR3 plus reference TRBV5-1 and TRBJ2-3, the full variable domain is KAGVTQTPRYLIKTRGQQVTLSCSPISGHRSVSWYQQTPGQGLQFLFEYFSETQRNKGNFPGRFSGRQFSNSRSEMNVSTLELGDSALYLCASSADRERDTQYFGPGTRLTVL.

The table lists this clonotype with a few counts. The CDR3 nucleotides are TGTGCCACCAGCAGAGAGACTAGCCCATCCAGGGAGACCCAGTACTTC. Translation gives CATSRETSPSRETQYF. This rearrangement joins TRBV15 to TRBJ2-5; 7 bases are shared with TRBD2. The V gene end was trimmed by 0 bases and the J gene end by 5 bases; junction bases not matched to a gene: 9. This CDR3 region has 16 residues. Germline V gene lookup returns CDR1 LNHNV and CDR2 YYDKDF (reference sequence).

This clonotype has a handful of counts. The chain is built from TRBV4-1 and TRBJ2-7; D not resolved. CDR3 length: 18 residues. V lost 1 base to trimming and J lost 5 bases, with 24 bases between them. CDR1 is MGHRA and CDR2 is YSYEKL in the germline V gene. CDR3 amino acids: CASSQAVLQDPSTDEQYF. The DNA of the CDR3 is TGCGCCAGCAGCCAAGCCGTTCTTCAGGACCCCAGCACGGACGAGCAGTACTTC.

The table lists this clonotype with many counts. This chain links TRBV6-1 with TRBJ2-1; 8 bases agree with TRBD2. Germline V gene lookup returns CDR1 MNHNS and CDR2 SASEGT. This CDR3 has 15 amino acids. The V and J ends lost 4 bases and 6 bases, in that order; junction bases with no gene match: 8. The CDR3: CASSVEAGELNEQFF. For the CDR3, the DNA is TGTGCCAGCAGTGTCGAAGCGGGAGAACTCAATGAGCAGTTCTTC.

This clonotype was found a few times. The gene calls are TRBV20-1 and TRBJ2-1, with 8 bases that match TRBD2. CDR3 length: 15 residues. Germline-derived CDR1 and CDR2 are DFQATT and SNEGSKA (reference sequence). V lost 4 bases, J lost 5 bases, and 10 bases stayed unmatched. CDR3 bases: TGCAGTGCTACCCCGGCACAGCGGGGGCACAATGAGCAGTTCTTC. It codes for CSATPAQRGHNEQFF.

In this sample, this clonotype turned up many times. The V call is TRBV6-5, the J call TRBJ1-5, with a possible D match to TRBD1 (5 bases). Trimming cost V 1 base and J 7 bases, with 14 bases left between them. Germline values: CDR1 MNHEY, CDR2 SVGAGI. The CDR3 has 15 amino acids. CDR3 sequence reads: CASSYLPAREQPQHF. For the CDR3, the DNA is TGTGCCAGCAGTTACTTACCCGCCAGGGAACAGCCCCAGCATTTT.

Concerning this clonotype itself: A much larger clone differs by one base, so this may be a read error. J is TRBJ1-1 and V is TRBV2, with D unclear. The CDR3 runs 11 residues. Germline V gene lookup returns CDR1 SNHLY and CDR2 FYNNEI. The CDR3 loop is CAGSGRGEAFF. The CDR3 nucleotides are TGTGCCGGCAGCGGACGGGGTGAAGCTTTCTTT.

In its sample, this clonotype was seen many times. The gene calls are TRBV18 and TRBJ2-1; D remains ambiguous. Deletions cut 2 bases from V and 4 bases from J, with 9 bases between. The germline V gene encodes CDR1 KGHSH and CDR2 LQKENI. The CDR3 has 14 residues. The CDR3, as DNA: TGTGCCAGCTCACCAGTTACGAGTTACAATGAGCAGTTCTTC. Translating gives CASSPVTSYNEQFF. Supplemented by reference TRBV18 and TRBJ2-1, the full variable domain reads NAGVMQNPRHLVRRRGQEARLRCSPMKGHSHVYWYRQLPEEGLKFMVYLQKENIIDESGMPKERFSAEFPKEGPSILRIQQVVRGDSAAYFCASSPVTSYNEQFFGPGTRLTVL.

This clonotype has a count of ten or more. The chain combines TRBV18 with TRBJ1-2; TRBD1 agrees at 9 bases. This CDR3 has 14 amino acids. Germline V gene sequence: CDR1 KGHSH, CDR2 LQKENI. Trimming took 6 bases from V and 5 from J; bases not matched to a gene: 7. Written as DNA, the CDR3 is TGTGCCAGCTCGGCGGACAGGGGTCATTATGGCTACACCTTC. Translating gives CASSADRGHYGYTF.